Listed below are T cell receptor beta chains from one sample, sequenced in a study of T cell changes during pregnancy in multiple sclerosis. Measured with immunoSEQ multiplex PCR; TCRdb has only the in-frame clones, and not every one. Among under 75,000 clones listed, 92% were seen once. The sequencing here drew on peripheral blood, taken in the third trimester of pregnancy. The receptors originated from a female donor in good health, enrolled as a control in a pregnancy study. CDR3s include the opening cysteine and the closing phenylalanine or tryptophan. The D gene is left open where the match is weak.

>TRBJ2-7|TRBD2|TRBV5-4
CASSGGASGSYEQYF
>TRBJ2-7|-|TRBV29-1
CSVLGVKSRGNTPRMEQYF
>TRBJ2-7|-|TRBV11-2
CASSSTWTIGDEQYF
>TRBJ2-1|TRBD2|TRBV19
CASSGLAGTYNEQFF
>TRBJ2-2|TRBD1|TRBV6-4
CASSGDRDTGELFF
>TRBJ2-5|-|TRBV27
CASSLWAGTGAMKTQYF
>TRBJ2-5|-|TRBV28
CASLEEPRGETQYF
>TRBJ2-1|TRBD2|TRBV6-6
CASTPSGRGIDEQFF
>TRBJ2-1|-|TRBV12-1
CASSFNSYNEQFF
>TRBJ2-5|TRBD2|TRBV7-2
CASSRGGNQETQYF
>TRBJ1-1|-|TRBV6-1
CASSEVVEAFWEAEAFF
>TRBJ2-3|-|TRBV7-3
CASSLAQGEGTDTQYF